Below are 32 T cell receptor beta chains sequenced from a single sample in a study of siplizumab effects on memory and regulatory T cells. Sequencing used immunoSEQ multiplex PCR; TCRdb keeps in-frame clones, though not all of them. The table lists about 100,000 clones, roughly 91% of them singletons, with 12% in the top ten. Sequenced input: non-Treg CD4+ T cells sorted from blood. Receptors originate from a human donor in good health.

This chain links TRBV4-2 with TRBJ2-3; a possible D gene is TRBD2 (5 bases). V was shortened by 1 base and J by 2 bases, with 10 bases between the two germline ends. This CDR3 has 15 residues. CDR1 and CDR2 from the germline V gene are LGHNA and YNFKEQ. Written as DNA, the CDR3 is TGTGCCAGCAGCCAAGTTAGCGCCAACACAGATACGCAGTATTTT. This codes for CASSQVSANTDTQYF.

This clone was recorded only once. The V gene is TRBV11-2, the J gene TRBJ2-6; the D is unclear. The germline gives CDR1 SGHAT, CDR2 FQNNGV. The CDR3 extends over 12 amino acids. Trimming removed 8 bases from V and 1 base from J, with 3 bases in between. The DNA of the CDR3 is TGTGCCAGCGGGTCTGGGGCCAACGTCCTGACTTTC. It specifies CASGSGANVLTF. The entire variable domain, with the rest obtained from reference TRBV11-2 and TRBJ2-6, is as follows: EAGVAQSPRYKIIEKRQSVAFWCNPISGHATLYWYQQILGQGPKLLIQFQNNGVVDDSQLPKDRFSAERLKGVDSTLKIQPAKLEDSAVYLCASGSGANVLTFGAGSRLTVL.

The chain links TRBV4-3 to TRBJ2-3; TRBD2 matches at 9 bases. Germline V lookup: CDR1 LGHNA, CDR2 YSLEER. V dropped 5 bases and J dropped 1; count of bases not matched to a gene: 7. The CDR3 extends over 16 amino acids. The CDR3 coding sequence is TGCGCCAGCAGCGTTAGCGGGAGACAGGGCACAGATACGCAGTATTTT. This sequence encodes CASSVSGRQGTDTQYF.

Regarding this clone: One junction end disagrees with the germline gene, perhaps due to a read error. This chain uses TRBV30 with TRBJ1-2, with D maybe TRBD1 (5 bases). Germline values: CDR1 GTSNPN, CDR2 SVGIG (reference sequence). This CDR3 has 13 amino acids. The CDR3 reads CAWSGQGNYGYIF. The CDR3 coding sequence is TGTGCCTGGAGTGGGCAGGGCAACTATGGCTACATCTTC. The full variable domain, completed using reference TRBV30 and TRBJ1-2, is SQTIHQWPATLVQPVGSPLSLECTVEGTSNPNLYWYRQAAGRGLQLLFYSVGIGQISSEVPQNLSASRPQDRQFILSSKKLLLSDSGFYLCAWSGQGNYGYIFGSGTRLTVV.

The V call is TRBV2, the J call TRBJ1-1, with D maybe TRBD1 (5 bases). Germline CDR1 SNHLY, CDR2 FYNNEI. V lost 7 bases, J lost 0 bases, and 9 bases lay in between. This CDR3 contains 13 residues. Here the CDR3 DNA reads TGTGCCAGCATATGGACACTGAACACTGAAGCTTTCTTT. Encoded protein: CASIWTLNTEAFF.

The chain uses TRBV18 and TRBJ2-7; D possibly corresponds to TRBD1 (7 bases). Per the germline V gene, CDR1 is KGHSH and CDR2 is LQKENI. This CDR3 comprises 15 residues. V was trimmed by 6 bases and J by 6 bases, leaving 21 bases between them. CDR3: CASSPGLDRYREQYF. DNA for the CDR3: TGTGCCAGCTCCCCGGGACTGGACAGGTATCGCGAGCAGTACTTC.

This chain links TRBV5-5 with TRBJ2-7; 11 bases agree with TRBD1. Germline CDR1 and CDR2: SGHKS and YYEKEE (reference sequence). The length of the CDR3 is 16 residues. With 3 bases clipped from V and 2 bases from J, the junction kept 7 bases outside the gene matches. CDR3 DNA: TGTGCCAGCAGCTACCCCCCGGGACAGGGGGCCTACGAGCAGTACTTC. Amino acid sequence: CASSYPPGQGAYEQYF.

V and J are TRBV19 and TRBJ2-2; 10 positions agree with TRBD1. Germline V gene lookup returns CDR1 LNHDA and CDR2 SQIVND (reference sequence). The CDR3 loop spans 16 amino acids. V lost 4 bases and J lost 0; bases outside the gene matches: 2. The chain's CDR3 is CASSTGTGANTGELFF. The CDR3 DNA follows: TGTGCCAGTAGTACCGGGACAGGGGCGAACACCGGGGAGCTGTTTTTT.

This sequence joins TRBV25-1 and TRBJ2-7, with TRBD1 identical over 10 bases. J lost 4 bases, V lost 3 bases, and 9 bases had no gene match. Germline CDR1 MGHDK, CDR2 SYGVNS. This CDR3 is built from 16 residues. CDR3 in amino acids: CASSDAGTGVQYEQYF. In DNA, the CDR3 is TGTGCCAGCAGTGACGCCGGGACAGGGGTACAGTACGAGCAGTACTTC.

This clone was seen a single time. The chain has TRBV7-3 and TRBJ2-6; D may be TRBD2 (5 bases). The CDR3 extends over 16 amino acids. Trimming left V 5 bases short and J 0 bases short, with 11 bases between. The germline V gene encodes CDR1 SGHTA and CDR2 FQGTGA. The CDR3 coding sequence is TGTGCCAGCAGCACGGGGTTCCTCTCTGGGGCCAACGTCCTGACTTTC. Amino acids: CASSTGFLSGANVLTF.

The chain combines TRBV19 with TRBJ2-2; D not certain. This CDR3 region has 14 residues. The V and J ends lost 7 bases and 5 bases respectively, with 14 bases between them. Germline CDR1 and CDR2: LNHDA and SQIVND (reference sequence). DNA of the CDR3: TGTGCCAGTACCGGAAAAAGGGCAACCGGGGAGCTGTTTTTT. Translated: CASTGKRATGELFF.

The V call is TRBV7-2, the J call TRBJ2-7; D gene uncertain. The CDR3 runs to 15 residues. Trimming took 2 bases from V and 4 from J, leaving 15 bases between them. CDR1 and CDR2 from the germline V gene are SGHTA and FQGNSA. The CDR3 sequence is CASSLQTATLYEQYF. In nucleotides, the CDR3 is TGTGCCAGCAGCTTACAGACCGCAACCCTTTACGAGCAGTACTTC.

DNA for the CDR3: TGTGCCAGCAGCCAAGATGCACAGCACAATCAGCCCCAGCATTTT. Translated: CASSQDAQHNQPQHF. J is TRBJ1-5 and V is TRBV4-2; no definite D call. Germline V gene lookup returns CDR1 LGHNA and CDR2 YNFKEQ. The CDR3 extends over 15 amino acids. The germline V and J ends were trimmed by 0 bases and 3 bases, with 9 bases remaining between them.

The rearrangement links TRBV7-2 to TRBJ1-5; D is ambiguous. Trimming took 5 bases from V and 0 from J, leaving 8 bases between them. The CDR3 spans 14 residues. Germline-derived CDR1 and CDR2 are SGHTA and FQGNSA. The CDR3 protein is CASSPQASNQPQHF. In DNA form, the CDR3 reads TGTGCCAGCAGCCCCCAAGCTAGCAATCAGCCCCAGCATTTT.

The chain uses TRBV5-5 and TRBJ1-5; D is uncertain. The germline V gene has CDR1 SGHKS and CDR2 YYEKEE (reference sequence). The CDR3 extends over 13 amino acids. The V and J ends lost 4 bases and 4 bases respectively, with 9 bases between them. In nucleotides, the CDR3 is TGTGCCAGCAGCCGCCTAGGAAATCAGCCCCAGCATTTT. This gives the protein CASSRLGNQPQHF.

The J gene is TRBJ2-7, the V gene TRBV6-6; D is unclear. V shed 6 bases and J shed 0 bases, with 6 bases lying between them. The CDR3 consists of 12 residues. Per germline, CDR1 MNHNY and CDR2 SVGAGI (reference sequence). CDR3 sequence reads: CASSRTSYEQYF. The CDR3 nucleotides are TGTGCCAGCAGCCGGACCTCCTACGAGCAGTACTTC.

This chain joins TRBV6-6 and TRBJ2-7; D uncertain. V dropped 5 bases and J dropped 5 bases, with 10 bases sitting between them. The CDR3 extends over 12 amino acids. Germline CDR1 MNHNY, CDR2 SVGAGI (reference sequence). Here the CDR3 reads CASSGTFNEQYF. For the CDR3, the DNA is TGTGCCAGCAGTGGAACCTTTAACGAGCAGTACTTC.

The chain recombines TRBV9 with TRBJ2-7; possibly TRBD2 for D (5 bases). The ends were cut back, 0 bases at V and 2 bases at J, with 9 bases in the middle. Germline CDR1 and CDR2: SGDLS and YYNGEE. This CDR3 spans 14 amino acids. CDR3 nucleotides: TGTGCCAGCAGCGTAGCCCACGGGACCTACGAGCAGTACTTC. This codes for CASSVAHGTYEQYF.

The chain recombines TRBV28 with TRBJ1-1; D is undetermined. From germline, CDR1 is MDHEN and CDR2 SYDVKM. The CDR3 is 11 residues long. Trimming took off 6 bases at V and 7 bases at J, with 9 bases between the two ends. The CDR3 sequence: CASSTEFEAFF. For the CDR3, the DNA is TGTGCCAGCAGCACCGAGTTTGAAGCTTTCTTT.

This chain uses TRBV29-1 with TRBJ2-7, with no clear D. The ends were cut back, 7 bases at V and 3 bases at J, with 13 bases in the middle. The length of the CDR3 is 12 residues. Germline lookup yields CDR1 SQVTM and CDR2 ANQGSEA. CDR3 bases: TGCAGCGCCGCTGGCGGAATCTACGAGCAGTACTTC. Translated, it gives CSAAGGIYEQYF.

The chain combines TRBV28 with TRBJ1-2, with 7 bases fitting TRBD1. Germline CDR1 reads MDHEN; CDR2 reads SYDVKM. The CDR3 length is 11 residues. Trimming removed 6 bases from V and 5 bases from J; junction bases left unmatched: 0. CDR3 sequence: CASRQGYGYTF. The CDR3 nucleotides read TGTGCCAGCAGACAGGGGTATGGCTACACCTTC.

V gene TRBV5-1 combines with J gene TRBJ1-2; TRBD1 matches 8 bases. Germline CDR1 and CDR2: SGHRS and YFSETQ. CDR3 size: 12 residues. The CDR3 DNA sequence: TGCGCTTGCCGGACAGGGAACTATGGCTACACCTTC. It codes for CACRTGNYGYTF.

The CDR3 is CASREGTSGSTPFF. The CDR3 DNA follows: TGTGCCAGCAGGGAGGGGACTAGCGGGAGTACGCCGTTCTTC. The genes are TRBV7-3 and TRBJ2-1; 14 bases align to TRBD2. After removal of 6 bases from V and 15 bases from J, the junction contained 10 bases not matched to a gene. The CDR3 is 14 residues long. Germline V gene lookup returns CDR1 SGHTA and CDR2 FQGTGA.

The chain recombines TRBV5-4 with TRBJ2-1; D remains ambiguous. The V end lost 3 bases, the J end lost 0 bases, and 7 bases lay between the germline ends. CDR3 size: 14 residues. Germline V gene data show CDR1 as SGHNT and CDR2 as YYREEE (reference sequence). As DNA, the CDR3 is TGTGCCAGCAGCTCCTGGGGCTCCTACAATGAGCAGTTCTTC. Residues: CASSSWGSYNEQFF.

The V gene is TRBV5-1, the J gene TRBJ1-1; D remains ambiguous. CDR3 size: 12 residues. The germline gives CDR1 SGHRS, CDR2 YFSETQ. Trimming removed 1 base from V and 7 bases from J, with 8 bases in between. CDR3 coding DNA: TGCGCCAGCAGCTTGACGCTTGATGAAGCTTTCTTT. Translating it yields CASSLTLDEAFF.

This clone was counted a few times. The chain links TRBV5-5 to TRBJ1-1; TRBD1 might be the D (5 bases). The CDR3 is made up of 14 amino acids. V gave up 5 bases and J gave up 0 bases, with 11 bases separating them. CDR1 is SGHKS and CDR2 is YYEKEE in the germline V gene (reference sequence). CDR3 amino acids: CASRGPPVNTEAFF. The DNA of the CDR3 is TGTGCCAGCAGGGGACCGCCGGTGAACACTGAAGCTTTCTTT. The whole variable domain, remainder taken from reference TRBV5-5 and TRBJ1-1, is DAGVTQSPTHLIKTRGQQVTLRCSPISGHKSVSWYQQVLGQGPQFIFQYYEKEERGRGNFPDRFSARQFPNYSSELNVNALLLGDSALYLCASRGPPVNTEAFFGQGTRLTVV.

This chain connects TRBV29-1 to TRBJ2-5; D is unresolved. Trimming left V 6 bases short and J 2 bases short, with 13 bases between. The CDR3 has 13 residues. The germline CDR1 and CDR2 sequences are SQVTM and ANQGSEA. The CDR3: CSVDAGPQETQYF. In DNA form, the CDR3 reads TGCAGCGTCGACGCCGGGCCTCAAGAGACCCAGTACTTC. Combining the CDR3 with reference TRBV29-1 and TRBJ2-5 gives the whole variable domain SAVISQKPSRDICQRGTSLTIQCQVDSQVTMMFWYRQQPGQSLTLIATANQGSEATYESGFVIDKFPISRPNLTFSTLTVSNMSPEDSSIYLCSVDAGPQETQYFGPGTRLLVL.

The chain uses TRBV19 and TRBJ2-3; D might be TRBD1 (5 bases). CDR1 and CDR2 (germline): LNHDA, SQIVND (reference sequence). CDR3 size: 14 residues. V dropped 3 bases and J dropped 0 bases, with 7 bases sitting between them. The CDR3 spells CASSIRQSTDTQYF. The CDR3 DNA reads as TGTGCCAGTAGTATTCGACAGAGCACAGATACGCAGTATTTT.

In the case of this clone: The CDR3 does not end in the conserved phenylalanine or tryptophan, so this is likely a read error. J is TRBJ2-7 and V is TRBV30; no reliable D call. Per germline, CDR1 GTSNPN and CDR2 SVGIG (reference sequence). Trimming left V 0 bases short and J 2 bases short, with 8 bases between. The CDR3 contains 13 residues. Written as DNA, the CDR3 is TGTGCCTGGAGTGTAAATAGTGCCTACGAGCAGTACCTC. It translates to CAWSVNSAYEQYL.

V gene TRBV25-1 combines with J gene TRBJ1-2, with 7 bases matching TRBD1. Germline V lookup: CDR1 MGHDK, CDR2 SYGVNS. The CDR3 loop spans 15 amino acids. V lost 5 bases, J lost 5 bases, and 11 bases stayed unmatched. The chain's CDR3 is CASSIFTGVGYGYTF. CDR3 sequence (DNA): TGTGCCAGCAGTATCTTCACAGGGGTCGGGTATGGCTACACCTTC.

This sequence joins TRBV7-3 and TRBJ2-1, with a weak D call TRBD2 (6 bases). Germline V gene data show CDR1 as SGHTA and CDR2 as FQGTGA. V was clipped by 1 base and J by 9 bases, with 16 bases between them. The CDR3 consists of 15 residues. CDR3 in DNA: TGTGCCAGCAGCTTAATAGGTGCTCTAGCGAGTGAGCAGTTCTTC. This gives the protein CASSLIGALASEQFF.

The CDR3 DNA sequence: TGTGCCAGCTCTCAGGGTGGGAACACTGAAGCTTTCTTT. Its protein is CASSQGGNTEAFF. This sequence joins TRBV18 and TRBJ1-1, with a possible D match to TRBD1 (5 bases). Germline CDR1 reads KGHSH; CDR2 reads LQKENI. Trimming removed 6 bases from V and 1 base from J, with 9 bases in between. The CDR3 length is 13 residues.